What follows are 20 T cell receptor beta chains derived from one specimen sequenced in a study of control samples from healthy donors and cancer patients. TCRdb keeps only in-frame clones here, not all; method: immunoSEQ multiplex PCR. This sample has 100,000 to 120,000 clones, with approximately 88% found just once. Sequences were obtained from PBMCs. Every receptor here comes from a woman aged 55-69 years with lung cancer.

This chain links TRBV9 with TRBJ2-1, with D unresolved. Looked up from germline, CDR1 is SGDLS and CDR2 is YYNGEE. This CDR3 has 15 residues. The ends were cut back, 1 base at V and 0 bases at J, with 8 bases in the middle. CDR3 nucleotide sequence: TGTGCCAGCAGCGTATCTACAAGCTCCTACAATGAGCAGTTCTTC. Translating it yields CASSVSTSSYNEQFF.

The gene calls are TRBV24-1 and TRBJ2-7; the D is unclear. CDR3 length: 12 amino acids. The germline CDR1 and CDR2 sequences are KGHDR and SFDVKD. Trimming took 2 bases from V and 3 from J, leaving 4 bases between them. The DNA for the CDR3 is TGTGCCACCAGTGATTATGACTACGAGCAGTACTTC. Protein sequence: CATSDYDYEQYF.

This rearrangement joins TRBV6-4 to TRBJ1-5; D unresolved. V lost 5 bases and J lost 6, with 14 bases in between. This CDR3 contains 14 residues. Germline V gene sequence: CDR1 MRHNA, CDR2 SNTAGT. CDR3 nucleotide sequence: TGTGCCAGCAGTCCCGGGCCGGGCAGTCAGCCCCAGCATTTT. It translates to CASSPGPGSQPQHF.

This chain links TRBV19 with TRBJ1-1, with D unclear. The V gene lost 6 bases and the J gene lost 4 bases, with 12 bases spanning the gap. This CDR3 has 13 amino acids. CDR1 and CDR2 (germline): LNHDA, SQIVND (reference sequence). The CDR3 DNA sequence: TGTGCCAGTAGGCGAAGAGGCAGCACTGAAGCTTTCTTT. Its protein is CASRRRGSTEAFF.

This sequence joins TRBV19 and TRBJ1-1; D is perhaps TRBD1 (6 bases). The CDR3 is 16 residues long. V dropped 4 bases and J dropped 1 base, with 16 bases sitting between them. Germline V gene lookup returns CDR1 LNHDA and CDR2 SQIVND (reference sequence). Here the CDR3 DNA reads TGTGCCAGTAGTAACCTACCGACAGGCTGGAACACTGAAGCTTTCTTT. It specifies CASSNLPTGWNTEAFF.

J is TRBJ1-5 and V is TRBV5-1, with 8 nucleotides matching TRBD1. The CDR3 loop spans 14 amino acids. From germline, CDR1 is SGHRS and CDR2 YFSETQ. V lost 0 bases, J lost 7 bases, and 3 bases stayed unmatched. The CDR3 DNA reads as TGCGCCAGCAGCTTGGAAGACAGGGGCCAGCCCCAGCATTTT. Its protein is CASSLEDRGQPQHF.

This clone occurred once. The gene calls are TRBV19 and TRBJ1-4; 7 bases agree with TRBD1. The germline gives CDR1 LNHDA, CDR2 SQIVND (reference sequence). Trimming cost V 3 bases and J 7 bases; bases outside gene matches: 8. The CDR3 sequence is 15 residues long. The CDR3 region has the DNA TGTGCCAGTAGTATCTCGGCAGGGGGAGTTGAAAAACTGTTTTTT. Protein: CASSISAGGVEKLFF.

The chain combines TRBV2 with TRBJ2-7; D possibly corresponds to TRBD1 (6 bases). From germline, CDR1 is SNHLY and CDR2 FYNNEI. This CDR3 is built from 12 residues. V shed 10 bases and J shed 2 bases, with 12 bases lying between them. The CDR3 DNA reads as TGTGCCACTAGGGGGTCCCCCTACGAGCAGTACTTC. Encoded protein: CATRGSPYEQYF.

The rearrangement joins TRBV6-6 to TRBJ1-1; no reliable D call. CDR1 and CDR2 (germline): MNHNY, SVGAGI (reference sequence). The CDR3 is made up of 14 amino acids. The V end lost 4 bases, the J end lost 1 base, and 10 bases lay between the germline ends. CDR3 nucleotides: TGTGCCAGCAGTTCGGAGTCCAAGAACACTGAAGCTTTCTTT. Protein: CASSSESKNTEAFF.

The chain uses TRBV28 and TRBJ2-7; no clear D gene. The CDR3 contains 11 residues. The germline V and J ends were trimmed by 3 bases and 7 bases, with 7 bases remaining between them. CDR1 MDHEN and CDR2 SYDVKM come from the germline V gene. The CDR3 region is CASSLVGEQYF. The DNA for the CDR3 is TGTGCCAGCAGTTTGGTGGGAGAGCAGTACTTC.

The chain has TRBV6-5 and TRBJ1-4; D is unresolved. V was clipped by 6 bases and J by 2 bases, with 10 bases between them. Per the germline V gene, CDR1 is MNHEY and CDR2 is SVGAGI. The CDR3 covers 14 residues. The CDR3, as DNA: TGTGCCAGCAGCGGAGGGTCCACTAATGAAAAACTGTTTTTT. This translates into CASSGGSTNEKLFF.

The chain joins TRBV27 to TRBJ1-2, with 9 bases identical to TRBD1. V lost 2 bases, J lost 4 bases, and 2 bases stayed unmatched. The CDR3 totals 14 residues. Germline values: CDR1 MNHEY, CDR2 SMNVEV (reference sequence). The CDR3 protein is CASSLGTGSYGYTF. CDR3 bases: TGTGCCAGCAGTTTAGGGACAGGGAGCTATGGCTACACCTTC.

The chain recombines TRBV9 with TRBJ2-2, with no clear D. Germline V gives CDR1 SGDLS, CDR2 YYNGEE. CDR3 length equals 16 residues. V dropped 2 bases and J dropped 0 bases, with 11 bases sitting between them. CDR3 nucleotides: TGTGCCAGCAGCGTCCTCAGAGACGCGAACACCGGGGAGCTGTTTTTT. This gives the protein CASSVLRDANTGELFF.

V is TRBV9 and J is TRBJ2-3; tentative D call: TRBD2 (5 bases). The germline CDR1 and CDR2 sequences are SGDLS and YYNGEE. V lost 0 bases to trimming and J lost 10 bases, with 9 bases between them. The CDR3 totals 12 residues. The DNA for the CDR3 is TGTGCCAGCAGCGTAGGCTACGGGGCGCAGTATTTT. This codes for CASSVGYGAQYF.

The V and J genes are TRBV6-5 and TRBJ1-1; D unclear. This CDR3 has 14 amino acids. The germline V gene encodes CDR1 MNHEY and CDR2 SVGAGI. Trimming shortened V by 6 bases and J by 0 bases, and 11 bases separated the two germline ends. For the CDR3, the DNA is TGTGCCAGCAGGAACTCAAACATGAACACTGAAGCTTTCTTT. It yields the protein CASRNSNMNTEAFF.

This chain joins TRBV14 and TRBJ1-1, with a weak D call TRBD1 (6 bases). Germline lookup yields CDR1 SGHDN and CDR2 FVKESK. The V end was cut by 9 bases, the J end by 8 bases, with 25 bases between. The CDR3 spans 15 residues. CDR3 bases: TGTGCCAGTTCACCTCAGGGGCGCGCCGTGGTAGAAGCTTTCTTT. Amino acids: CASSPQGRAVVEAFF.

The genes are TRBV19 and TRBJ1-2; D not resolved. CDR3 length: 16 residues. V was shortened by 5 bases and J by 1 base, with 17 bases between the two germline ends. Germline-derived CDR1 and CDR2 are LNHDA and SQIVND (reference sequence). Written as DNA, the CDR3 is TGTGCCAGTAGTTTCCCCTCGGACTCAGATAACTATGGCTACACCTTC. The encoded protein is CASSFPSDSDNYGYTF.

The V and J genes are TRBV3-1 (or the pseudogene TRBV3-2) and TRBJ2-2; no definite D call. The CDR3 covers 15 residues. Germline assignment: CDR1 LGHDT and CDR2 YNNKEL (reference sequence). Trimming took 6 bases from V and 1 from J, leaving 12 bases between them. CDR3 amino acids: CASRSGPWNTGELFF. CDR3 in DNA: TGTGCCAGCAGATCCGGGCCTTGGAACACCGGGGAGCTGTTTTTT.

This chain joins TRBV10-3 and TRBJ1-5; D gene unclear. Germline CDR1 and CDR2: ENHRY and SYGVKD. The V gene lost 2 bases and the J gene lost 4 bases, with 6 bases spanning the gap. The CDR3 has 13 residues. The CDR3 reads CAISEAPNQPQHF. The CDR3 region has the DNA TGTGCCATCAGTGAGGCCCCAAATCAGCCCCAGCATTTT.

This clone was counted once. Sequence at one end of the junction differs from germline and may be a read error. V gene TRBV19 combines with J gene TRBJ1-5; 8 positions match TRBD1. The length of the CDR3 is 16 residues. CDR1 and CDR2 from the germline V gene are LNHDA and SQIVND (reference sequence). Here the CDR3 reads CVSTDTGTGSNQPQHF. CDR3 bases: TGTGTCAGTACCGACACCGGGACAGGAAGCAATCAGCCCCAGCATTTT.